This T cell receptor beta chain was identified during a study of cytomegalovirus exposure and HLA in healthy donors. Trimming took 6 bases from V and 4 from J, leaving 19 bases between them. The CDR3 runs to 16 residues. The germline CDR1 and CDR2 sequences are MDHEN and SYDVKM. In the PCR, 60 Vbeta and 13 Jbeta primers were used. Produced via immunoSEQ multiplex PCR; TCRdb's table is partial and in-frame only. The sample contains about 76,000 clones, roughly 76% of which appear only once. The gene calls are TRBV28 and TRBJ1-5, with no clear D. The receptor's source is a woman between 25 and 40 years old in good health and CMV-seronegative. Sequencing was performed on PBMCs. The CDR3 sequence: CASSSPLTKSNQPQHF. In DNA, the CDR3 is TGTGCCAGCAGCTCACCCCTGACAAAGAGTAATCAGCCCCAGCATTTT. The complete variable domain, with remaining parts taken from reference TRBV28 and TRBJ1-5, reads DVKVTQSSRYLVKRTGEKVFLECVQDMDHENMFWYRQDPGLGLRLIYFSYDVKMKEKGDIPEGYSVSREKKERFSLILESASTNQTSMYLCASSSPLTKSNQPQHFGDGTRLSIL.